What follows describes a single T cell receptor beta chain. Its antigen is currently unknown. This specimen belongs to a study of T cell responses to AZD1222 COVID-19 vaccine. Study results and caveats: All repertoire sampling was performed exclusively after the peak T cell response.

V shed 0 bases, J shed 7 bases, and the junction held 3 bases outside the gene matches. Germline CDR1 and CDR2: GTSNPN and SVGIG (reference sequence). The CDR3 spans 13 residues. TCRdb's table, derived via immunoSEQ multiplex PCR, lists solely in-frame clones and lacks some. Seen here are under 200,000 clones, roughly 88% observed once, and the top ten hold 4.3%. The TCR was taken from an adult who received the AZD1222 COVID-19 vaccine. This specimen was peripheral blood, taken 28 days after the second AZD1222 dose. The rearrangement links TRBV30 to TRBJ1-3, with TRBD1 matching over 7 bases. CDR3 in amino acids: CAWSVGTVNTIYF. The CDR3, as DNA: TGTGCCTGGAGTGTTGGGACAGTCAACACCATATATTTT. Looking up the rest from reference TRBV30 and TRBJ1-3 gives the full variable domain: SQTIHQWPATLVQPVGSPLSLECTVEGTSNPNLYWYRQAAGRGLQLLFYSVGIGQISSEVPQNLSASRPQDRQFILSSKKLLLSDSGFYLCAWSVGTVNTIYFGEGSWLTVV.